This T cell receptor (beta chain) was captured by sequencing in a study of patients and donors after allogeneic stem cell transplantation. TCRdb used MiXCR to reprocess the RT-PCR reads, holding one entry per CDR3 protein. The table includes about 200,000 distinct CDR3 sequences, 35% to 50% detected once. The CDR3 covers 15 residues. The germline CDR1 and CDR2 sequences are ENHRY and SYGVKD. J lost 1 base, V lost 7 bases, and 8 bases had no gene match. The receptor was derived from a human donor who was either an allogeneic HSCT recipient or a stem cell or donor lymphocyte infusion donor (not recorded which). It is not recorded whose cells these are; they may come from a transplant donor. Material: blood, either unsorted or a sorted T cell fraction (not recorded which). The chain carries TRBV10-3 and TRBJ2-7; 9 positions match TRBD1. DNA for the CDR3: TGTGCCATCATGGGAGGACAGGGGATATCCTACGAGCAGTACTTC. The encoded protein is CAIMGGQGISYEQYF.